The sequence of this TCR beta chain was determined in a study of blood T cell repertoires in COVID-19. Across the study: COVID-19 samples collected from the United States, Italy and Spain covered acute and convalescent phases. Sample material is recorded as cDNA or gDNA derived from T cells, B-cell-depleted T cells, or PBMCs.

Original analysis: Amplification of reference gene primers provided the estimated nucleated cell counts. The protocol was immunoSEQ multiplex PCR, while the TCRdb copy is restricted to in-frame clones and leaves out a portion. That table gives V, J and clone size, and the DNA gave D and trimming. The sample has under 35,000 clones, 75% to 90% seen once. The sequenced sample was peripheral blood. This TCR derives from a human donor in a cohort sampled during active COVID-19.

The CDR3 DNA reads as TGTGCCAGCCTAGGACAGGACGATACGCAGTATTTT. This encodes CASLGQDDTQYF. The chain has TRBV19 and TRBJ2-3, with 7 nucleotides matching TRBD1. CDR1 LNHDA and CDR2 SQIVND come from the germline V gene (reference sequence). CDR3 length equals 12 residues. Losses at the gene ends were 9 bases for V and 6 bases for J; bases not matched to a gene: 6.